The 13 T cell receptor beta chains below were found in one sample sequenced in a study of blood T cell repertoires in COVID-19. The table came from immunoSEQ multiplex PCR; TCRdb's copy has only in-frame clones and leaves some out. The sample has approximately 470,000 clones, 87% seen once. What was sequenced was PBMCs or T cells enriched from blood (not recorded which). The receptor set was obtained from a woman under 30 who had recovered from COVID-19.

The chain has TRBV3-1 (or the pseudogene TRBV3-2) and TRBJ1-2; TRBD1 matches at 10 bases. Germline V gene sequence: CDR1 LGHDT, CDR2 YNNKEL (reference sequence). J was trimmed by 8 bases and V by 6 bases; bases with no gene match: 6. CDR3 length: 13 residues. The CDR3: CASRWDRGEGYTF. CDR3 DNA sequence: TGTGCCAGCAGGTGGGACAGGGGTGAAGGCTACACCTTC.

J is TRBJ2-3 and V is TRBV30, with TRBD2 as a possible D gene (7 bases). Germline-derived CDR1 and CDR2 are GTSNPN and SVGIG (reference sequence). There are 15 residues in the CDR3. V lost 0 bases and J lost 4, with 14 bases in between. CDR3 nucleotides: TGTGCCTGGAGTGTACAGAAGGGGGGGGCAGATACGCAGTATTTT. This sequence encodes CAWSVQKGGADTQYF.

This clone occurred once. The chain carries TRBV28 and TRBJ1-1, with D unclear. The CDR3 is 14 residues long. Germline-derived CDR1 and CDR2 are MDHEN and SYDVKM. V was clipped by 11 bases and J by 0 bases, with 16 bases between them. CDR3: CASRTENMNTEAFF. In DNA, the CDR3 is TGTGCCTCCCGGACTGAGAACATGAACACTGAAGCTTTCTTT.

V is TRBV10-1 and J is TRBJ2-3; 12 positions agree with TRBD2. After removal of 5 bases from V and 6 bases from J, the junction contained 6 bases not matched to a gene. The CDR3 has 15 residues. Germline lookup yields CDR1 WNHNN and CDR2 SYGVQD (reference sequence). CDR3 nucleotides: TGCGCCAGCAGTCTAGCGGGGGGGCAGTCTGATACGCAGTATTTT. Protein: CASSLAGGQSDTQYF.

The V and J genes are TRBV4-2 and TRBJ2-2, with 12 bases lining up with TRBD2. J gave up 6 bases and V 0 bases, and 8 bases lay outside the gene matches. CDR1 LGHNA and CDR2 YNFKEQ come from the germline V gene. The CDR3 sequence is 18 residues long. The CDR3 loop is CASSQDLLAGGPAGELFF. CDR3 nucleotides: TGTGCCAGCAGCCAAGATCTCCTAGCGGGGGGGCCGGCCGGGGAGCTGTTTTTT.

The CDR3, as DNA: TGTGCCAGCAGCCCGTTCGACTCGGGAGAAAAACTGTTTTTT. This sequence encodes CASSPFDSGEKLFF. This sequence joins TRBV5-6 and TRBJ1-4, with D uncertain. CDR1 is SGHDT, CDR2 YYEEEE, per germline. The CDR3 loop spans 14 amino acids. Trimming removed 4 bases at V and 8 bases at J, with 15 bases between. Full variable domain (missing parts from reference TRBV5-6 and TRBJ1-4): DAGVTQSPTHLIKTRGQQVTLRCSPKSGHDTVSWYQQALGQGPQFIFQYYEEEERQRGNFPDRFSGHQFPNYSSELNVNALLLGDSALYLCASSPFDSGEKLFFGSGTQLSVL.

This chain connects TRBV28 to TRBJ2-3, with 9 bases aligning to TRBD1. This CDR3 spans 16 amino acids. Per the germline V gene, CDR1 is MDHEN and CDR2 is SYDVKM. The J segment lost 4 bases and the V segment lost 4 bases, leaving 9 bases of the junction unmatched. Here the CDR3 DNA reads TGTGCCAGCAGTTCCTCCGGGACAGGGAATTCAGATACGCAGTATTTT. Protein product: CASSSSGTGNSDTQYF.

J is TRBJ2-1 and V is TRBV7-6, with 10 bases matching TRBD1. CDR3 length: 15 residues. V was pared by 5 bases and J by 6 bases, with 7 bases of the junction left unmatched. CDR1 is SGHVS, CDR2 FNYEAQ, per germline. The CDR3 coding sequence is TGTGCCAGCAGCCCGGACAGGGGGGTCGGCAATGAGCAGTTCTTC. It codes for CASSPDRGVGNEQFF.

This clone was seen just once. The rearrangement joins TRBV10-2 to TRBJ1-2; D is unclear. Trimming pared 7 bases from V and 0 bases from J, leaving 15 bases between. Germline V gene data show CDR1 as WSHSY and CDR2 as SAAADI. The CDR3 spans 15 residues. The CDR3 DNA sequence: TGCGCCAGCACCCGTCGGGGTTTTGCTAACTATGGCTACACCTTC. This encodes CASTRRGFANYGYTF.

CDR3 amino acids: CATQTSGAPRSIYEQYF. The CDR3 bases are TGTGCCACTCAGACTAGCGGGGCCCCCCGATCGATTTACGAGCAGTACTTC. This chain links TRBV28 with TRBJ2-7; 11 bases are shared with TRBD2. Germline trimming cut 10 bases from V and 4 bases from J; bases unmatched to any gene: 18. CDR1 and CDR2 from the germline V gene are MDHEN and SYDVKM. CDR3 length: 17 residues. Together with reference TRBV28 and TRBJ2-7, the CDR3 gives the full variable domain: DVKVTQSSRYLVKRTGEKVFLECVQDMDHENMFWYRQDPGLGLRLIYFSYDVKMKEKGDIPEGYSVSREKKERFSLILESASTNQTSMYLCATQTSGAPRSIYEQYFGPGTRLTVT.

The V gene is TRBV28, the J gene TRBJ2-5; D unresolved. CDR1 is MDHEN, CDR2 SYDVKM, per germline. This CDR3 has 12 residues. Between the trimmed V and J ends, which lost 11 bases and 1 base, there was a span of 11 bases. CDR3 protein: CASTGSQETQYF. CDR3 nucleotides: TGTGCCTCGACTGGGTCCCAAGAGACCCAGTACTTC. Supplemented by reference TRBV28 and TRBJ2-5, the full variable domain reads DVKVTQSSRYLVKRTGEKVFLECVQDMDHENMFWYRQDPGLGLRLIYFSYDVKMKEKGDIPEGYSVSREKKERFSLILESASTNQTSMYLCASTGSQETQYFGPGTRLLVL.

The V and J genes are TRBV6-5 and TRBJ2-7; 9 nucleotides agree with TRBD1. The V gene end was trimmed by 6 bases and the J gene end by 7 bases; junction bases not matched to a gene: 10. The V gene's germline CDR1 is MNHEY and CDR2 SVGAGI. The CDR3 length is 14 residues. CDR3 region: CASSLQGAVWEQYF. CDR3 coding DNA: TGTGCCAGCAGCCTACAGGGGGCTGTCTGGGAGCAGTACTTC.

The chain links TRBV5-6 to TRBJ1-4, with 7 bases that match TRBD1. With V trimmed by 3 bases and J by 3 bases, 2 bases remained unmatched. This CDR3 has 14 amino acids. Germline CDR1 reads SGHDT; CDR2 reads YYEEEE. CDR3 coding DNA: TGTGCCAGCAGCTCCGGGACAGCTAATGAAAAACTGTTTTTT. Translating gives CASSSGTANEKLFF.